Listed below are T cell receptor beta chains from one sample, sequenced in a study of blood T cell repertoires in COVID-19. The assay was immunoSEQ multiplex PCR, and TCRdb's table has in-frame clones only and misses some. The table includes about 230,000 clones, around four fifths detected once. The material sequenced was peripheral blood. The receptors were sampled from a woman between 65 and 79 years old with active or convalescent COVID-19. The CDR3 runs from the conserved cysteine through the conserved F or W. The D gene is left open where the match is weak. Size is omitted from some rows. Given values are once, few, many or a class for expanded clones.

V gene: TRBV6-1
clone size: .
D gene: .
J gene: TRBJ2-5
CDR3 DNA: TGTGCCAGCAGTGAAGGGCCCTGGGAGACCCAGTACTTC
CDR3 protein: CASSEGPWETQYF

V gene: TRBV5-1
clone size: once
D gene: TRBD2
J gene: TRBJ2-1
CDR3 DNA: TGCGCCAGCAGCCCCGCCGCGGGAGGGGTTAATGAGCAGTTCTTC
CDR3 protein: CASSPAAGGVNEQFF

V gene: TRBV12-3/TRBV12-4
clone size: .
D gene: .
J gene: TRBJ1-2
CDR3 DNA: TGTGCCAGCAGTTTATCTTTCTTCTATGGCTACACCTTC
CDR3 protein: CASSLSFFYGYTF

V gene: TRBV18
clone size: .
D gene: .
J gene: TRBJ2-6
CDR3 DNA: TGTGCCAGCTCACCACTCGTTTCGGGACTGAGCTCTGGGGCCAACGTCCTGACTTTC
CDR3 protein: CASSPLVSGLSSGANVLTF

V gene: TRBV5-4
clone size: .
D gene: TRBD2
J gene: TRBJ2-7
CDR3 DNA: TGTGCCAGCAGCCTCACTAGCGGGGGGTACGAGCAGTACTTC
CDR3 protein: CASSLTSGGYEQYF

V gene: TRBV10-3
clone size: .
D gene: .
J gene: TRBJ2-3
CDR3 DNA: TGTGCCATCAAATGGGGCAGCACAGATACGCAGTATTTT
CDR3 protein: CAIKWGSTDTQYF

V gene: TRBV10-3
clone size: once
D gene: .
J gene: TRBJ2-3
CDR3 DNA: TGTGCCATCAGTGAGCTAACCACAGATACGCAGTATTTT
CDR3 protein: CAISELTTDTQYF

V gene: TRBV7-9
clone size: .
D gene: TRBD1
J gene: TRBJ1-2
CDR3 DNA: TGTGCCAGCAGCTTCCGCAGGGACAGTGGCTACACCTTC
CDR3 protein: CASSFRRDSGYTF

V gene: TRBV5-4
clone size: .
D gene: .
J gene: TRBJ2-7
CDR3 DNA: TGTGCCAGCTTGGCGGGGCCAGGGGGGTCCTACGAGCAGTACTTC
CDR3 protein: CASLAGPGGSYEQYF

V gene: TRBV28
clone size: .
D gene: .
J gene: TRBJ1-3
CDR3 DNA: TGTGCCAGCAGTCCCCACGTCCAGGGAAACACCATATATTTT
CDR3 protein: CASSPHVQGNTIYF

V gene: TRBV5-1
clone size: .
D gene: TRBD1
J gene: TRBJ2-2
CDR3 DNA: TGCGCCAGCCTCCCGGGACAGGGGGCTGGCGGGGAGCTGTTTTTT
CDR3 protein: CASLPGQGAGGELFF